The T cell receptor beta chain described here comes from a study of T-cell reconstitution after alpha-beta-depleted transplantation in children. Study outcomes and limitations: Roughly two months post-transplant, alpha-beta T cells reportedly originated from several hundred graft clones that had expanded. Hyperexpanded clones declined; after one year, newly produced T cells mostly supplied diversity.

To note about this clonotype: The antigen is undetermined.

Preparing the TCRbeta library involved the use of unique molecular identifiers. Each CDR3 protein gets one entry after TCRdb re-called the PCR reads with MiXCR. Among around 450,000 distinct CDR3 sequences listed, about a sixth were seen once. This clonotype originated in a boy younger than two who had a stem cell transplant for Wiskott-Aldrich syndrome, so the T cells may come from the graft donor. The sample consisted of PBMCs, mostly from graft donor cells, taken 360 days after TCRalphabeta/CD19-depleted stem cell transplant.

DNA of the CDR3: TGTGCCTGGAGTACCGGACTTCGGGAGACCCAGTACTTC. Translated, it gives CAWSTGLRETQYF. J is TRBJ2-5 and V is TRBV30; the D gene is possibly TRBD2 (5 bases). The germline gives CDR1 GTSNPN, CDR2 SVGIG (reference sequence). V was trimmed by 2 bases and J by 5 bases, leaving 12 bases between them. The CDR3 sequence is 13 residues long.